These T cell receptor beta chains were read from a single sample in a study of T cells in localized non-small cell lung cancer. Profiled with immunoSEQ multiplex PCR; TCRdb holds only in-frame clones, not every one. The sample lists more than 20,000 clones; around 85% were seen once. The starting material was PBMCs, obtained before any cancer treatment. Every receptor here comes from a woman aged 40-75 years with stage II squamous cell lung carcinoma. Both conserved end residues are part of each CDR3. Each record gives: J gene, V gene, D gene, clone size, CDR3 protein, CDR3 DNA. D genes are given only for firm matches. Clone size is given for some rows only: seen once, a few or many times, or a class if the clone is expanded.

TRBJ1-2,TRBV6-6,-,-,CASSPPFGGPYGYTF,TGTGCCAGCAGTCCCCCCTTTGGGGGTCCCTATGGCTACACCTTC
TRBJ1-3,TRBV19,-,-,CASSIWESGNTIYF,TGTGCCAGTAGTATTTGGGAGTCTGGAAACACCATATATTTT
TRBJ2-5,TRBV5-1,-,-,CASSSTPTGTQQETQYF,TGCGCCAGCAGCTCGACCCCCACTGGTACGCAACAAGAGACCCAGTACTTC
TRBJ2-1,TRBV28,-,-,CASSLGGHGSIRQFF,TGTGCCAGCAGTTTAGGGGGGCACGGGTCAATTAGGCAGTTCTTC
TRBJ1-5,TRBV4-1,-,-,CASSQPGPSNQPQHF,TGCGCCAGCAGCCAGCCGGGACCGAGCAATCAGCCCCAGCATTTT
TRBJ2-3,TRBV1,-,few,CTSSHTPSVASTDTQYF,TGCACCAGCAGCCATACCCCTAGCGTGGCTAGCACAGATACGCAGTATTTT
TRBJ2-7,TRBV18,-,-,CASSLTRDYEQYF,TGTGCCAGCTCACTAACTCGGGACTACGAGCAGTACTTC
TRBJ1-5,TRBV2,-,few,CASCFFESQPQHF,TGTGCCAGCTGTTTCTTTGAGAGTCAGCCCCAGCATTTT
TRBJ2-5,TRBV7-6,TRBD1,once,CASSLQQGWETQYF,TGTGCCAGCAGCTTACAACAGGGGTGGGAGACCCAGTACTTC
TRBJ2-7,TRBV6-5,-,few,CASSLAVRVSEQYF,TGTGCCAGCAGTTTGGCGGTCCGCGTATCCGAGCAGTACTTC
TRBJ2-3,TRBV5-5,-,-,CASSSQGTDTQYF,TGTGCCAGCAGCTCTCAGGGCACAGATACGCAGTATTTT
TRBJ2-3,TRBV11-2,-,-,CASAGESGTDTQYF,TGTGCCAGCGCTGGGGAGTCGGGCACAGATACGCAGTATTTT
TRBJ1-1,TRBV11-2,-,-,CASSLDPSPNTEAFF,TGTGCCAGCAGCTTAGACCCCTCACCTAACACTGAAGCTTTCTTT
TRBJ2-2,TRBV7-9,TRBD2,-,CASSSGLAGAAGELFF,TGTGCCAGCAGCTCGGGACTAGCGGGAGCTGCCGGGGAGCTGTTTTTT
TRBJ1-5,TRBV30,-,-,CAWSGGLTGPQHF,TGTGCCTGGAGTGGCGGCCTTACGGGGCCCCAGCATTTT
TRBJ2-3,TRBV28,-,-,CASSFSTDTQYF,TGTGCCAGCAGTTTCAGCACAGATACGCAGTATTTT
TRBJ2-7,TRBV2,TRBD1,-,CASSLDRDEQYF,TGTGCCAGCAGTCTTGACAGGGACGAGCAGTACTTC
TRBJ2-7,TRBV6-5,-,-,CASSSGTSYEQYF,TGTGCCAGCAGTTCCGGGACCTCCTACGAGCAGTACTTC
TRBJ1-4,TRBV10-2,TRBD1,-,CASSGPGQGNEKLFF,TGCGCCAGCAGCGGACCGGGACAGGGGAATGAAAAACTGTTTTTT
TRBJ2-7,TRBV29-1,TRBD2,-,CSVATLAGSQYF,TGCAGCGTTGCTACCCTAGCGGGATCCCAGTACTTC
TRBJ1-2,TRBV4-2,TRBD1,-,CASSLVIGTAYGYTF,TGTGCCAGCAGCCTAGTAATAGGGACAGCATATGGCTACACCTTC
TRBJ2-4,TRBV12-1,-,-,CASSSLTSHGNIQYF,TGTGCCAGCAGCTCCCTGACTAGCCACGGAAACATTCAGTACTTC
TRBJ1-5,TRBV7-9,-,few,CASSPVGYHQPQHF,TGTGCCAGCAGCCCGGTGGGGTATCATCAGCCCCAGCATTTT
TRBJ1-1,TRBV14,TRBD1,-,CASSPRTGWDTEAFF,TGTGCCAGCAGCCCCCGGACAGGGTGGGACACTGAAGCTTTCTTT
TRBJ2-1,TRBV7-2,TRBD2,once,CASSPWTSGRGNEQFF,TGTGCCAGCAGCCCTTGGACTAGCGGGAGGGGAAATGAGCAGTTCTTC
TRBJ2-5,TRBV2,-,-,CASSEGRVRTQYF,TGTGCCAGCAGTGAGGGCAGGGTGAGGACCCAGTACTTC